These T cell receptor beta chains were read from a single sample in a study of T cells in Graves' hyperthyroidism and ophthalmopathy. TCRdb reprocessed the multiplex PCR reads via MiXCR and lists one record per CDR3 protein. This table has hundreds of thousands of distinct CDR3 sequences, approximately 15% appearing once. The specimen sequenced was blood. The receptors shown here come from a woman between 25 and 40 years old with Graves' hyperthyroidism that later progressed to Graves' ophthalmopathy. Each CDR3 is given with its conserved first and last residue. Fields, in order: D gene, clone size, V gene, J gene, CDR3 protein, CDR3 DNA. D genes are given only for firm matches. Only part of the rows carry a size: once, few, many, or a class if the clone is expanded.

>TRBD2|-|TRBV4-1|TRBJ2-7
CASSQSLAGSYEQYF
TGTGCCAGCAGCCAGTCACTAGCGGGAAGCTACGAGCAGTACTTC
>TRBD1|many|TRBV27|TRBJ1-1
CASSLGQGGYTEAFF
TGTGCCAGCAGCCTGGGACAGGGAGGATACACTGAAGCTTTCTTT
>-|many|TRBV6-1|TRBJ2-3
CASTDTPDGVRSDTQYF
TGTGCCAGCACCGATACCCCTGACGGAGTGAGGTCAGATACGCAGTATTTT
>-|many|TRBV11-1|TRBJ2-5
CASSLRGQTPQYF
TGTGCCAGCAGCTTACGTGGACAGACCCCTCAGTACTTC
>-|few|TRBV12-3/TRBV12-4|TRBJ2-2
CASSLIVNTGELFF
TGTGCCAGCAGTTTAATCGTGAACACCGGGGAGCTGTTTTTT
>-|many|TRBV6-1|TRBJ2-7
CASRSGQMIYEQYF
TGTGCCAGCAGGAGCGGACAGATGATCTACGAGCAGTACTTC
>-|many|TRBV11-1|TRBJ2-5
CASSLVGIQETQYF
TGTGCCAGCAGCTTAGTTGGCATCCAAGAGACCCAGTACTTC
>-|-|TRBV11-1|TRBJ2-5
CASSQVPGIGETQYF
TGCGCCAGCAGCCAAGTGCCCGGGATAGGAGAGACCCAGTACTTC
>-|many|TRBV20-1|TRBJ1-1
CSASRTSVTNTEAFF
TGCAGTGCTAGCCGAACGTCCGTTACTAACACTGAAGCTTTCTTT
>-|many|TRBV20-1|TRBJ1-5
CSARDSRQGAQPQHF
TGCAGTGCTAGAGATTCGCGGCAGGGCGCCCAGCCCCAGCATTTT
>-|many|TRBV20-1|TRBJ1-1
CSARERDQAFF
TGCAGTGCTAGAGAGCGGGATCAAGCTTTCTTT
>-|many|TRBV5-1|TRBJ1-5
CASSTDSNQPQHF
TGCGCCAGCAGCACGGATAGCAATCAGCCCCAGCATTTT
>TRBD2|many|TRBV20-1|TRBJ2-3
CSASSPASGNEDTQYF
TGCAGTGCTAGTTCCCCGGCTAGCGGGAATGAAGATACGCAGTATTTT
>-|-|TRBV4-1|TRBJ1-4
CASSTYHLATNEKLFF
TGCGCCAGCAGCACCTACCACCTTGCAACTAATGAAAAACTGTTTTTT
>-|few|TRBV30|TRBJ1-6
CAWSSHPGTPLHF
TGTGCCTGGTCTTCCCACCCTGGGACACCCCTCCACTTT
>-|-|TRBV9|TRBJ2-2
CASSVEVGIGELFF
TGTGCCAGCAGCGTAGAGGTGGGCATCGGGGAGCTGTTTTTT
>TRBD2|many|TRBV28|TRBJ2-7
CASSRTSDSYEQYF
TGTGCCAGCAGCCGGACTAGCGACTCCTACGAGCAGTACTTC
>TRBD2|-|TRBV7-3|TRBJ2-7
CASSLKRDYSYEQYF
TGTGCCAGCAGCTTAAAGCGGGATTACTCCTACGAGCAGTACTTC
>-|-|TRBV27|TRBJ2-7
CASSNAGEQYF
TGTGCCAGCAGTAATGCGGGGGAGCAGTACTTC
>TRBD2|few|TRBV20-1|TRBJ2-7
CSADHRETSGRRVGEQYF
TGCAGTGCGGACCACAGGGAGACTAGCGGGAGACGGGTAGGCGAGCAGTACTTC
>TRBD2|many|TRBV12-3/TRBV12-4|TRBJ2-3
CASSFVAGLTDTQYF
TGTGCCAGCAGTTTCGTAGCGGGACTTACAGATACGCAGTATTTT
>-|few|TRBV7-6|TRBJ2-1
CASSLRELGEQFF
TGTGCCAGCAGCTTACGTGAACTGGGAGAGCAGTTCTTC
>-|-|TRBV19|TRBJ2-1
CASTQNRNEQFF
TGTGCCAGTACGCAAAATAGAAATGAGCAGTTCTTC
>-|many|TRBV6-1|TRBJ1-5
CASKGGQPQHF
TGTGCCAGCAAAGGGGGTCAGCCCCAGCATTTT
>TRBD2|few|TRBV19|TRBJ2-3
CAIKAGAGDTQYF
TGTGCCATAAAAGCGGGAGCTGGAGATACGCAGTATTTT
>TRBD2|many|TRBV9|TRBJ2-3
CASSDGTRGTDTQYF
TGTGCCAGCAGTGACGGGACTAGGGGCACAGATACGCAGTATTTT
>TRBD1|many|TRBV19|TRBJ2-3
CASSMDRGDTQYF
TGTGCCAGTAGTATGGACAGGGGAGATACGCAGTATTTT
>TRBD1|-|TRBV19|TRBJ1-5
CASSIAQGARQPQHF
TGTGCCAGTAGTATCGCCCAGGGGGCACGACAGCCCCAGCATTTT
>TRBD1|many|TRBV20-1|TRBJ2-3
CSAFRGRDTQYF
TGCAGTGCTTTTAGGGGGCGTGATACGCAGTATTTT
>-|many|TRBV5-1|TRBJ1-1
CASSGESTEAFF
TGCGCCAGCAGCGGGGAGAGCACTGAAGCTTTCTTT
>-|-|TRBV6-1|TRBJ1-6
CASNQGNSPLHF
TGTGCCAGCAACCAGGGGAATTCACCCCTCCACTTT
>-|-|TRBV6-5|TRBJ2-7
CASSLQGGGYEQYF
TGTGCCAGCAGCTTACAGGGAGGGGGCTACGAGCAGTACTTC
>-|-|TRBV5-1|TRBJ1-6
CASSLLKPGQMDSPLHF
TGCGCCAGCAGCTTACTTAAGCCGGGACAAATGGATTCACCCCTCCACTTT
>-|-|TRBV19|TRBJ1-1
CASSTFRPEAFF
TGTGCCAGTAGTACCTTCAGACCTGAAGCTTTCTTT
>TRBD1|few|TRBV6-1|TRBJ1-2
CASSWDRGLYGYTF
TGTGCCAGCAGTTGGGACAGGGGGCTGTATGGCTACACCTTC
>TRBD2|many|TRBV20-1|TRBJ2-5
CSAREAGFQETQYF
TGCAGTGCTAGGGAAGCGGGGTTCCAAGAGACCCAGTACTTC
>-|few|TRBV13|TRBJ1-5
CASSLGNPAGSNQPQHF
TGTGCCAGCAGCTTAGGTAACCCGGCCGGGAGCAATCAGCCCCAGCATTTT
>TRBD1|-|TRBV28|TRBJ1-2
CASSLGTGYNGYTF
TGTGCCAGCAGTCTAGGGACAGGGTATAATGGCTACACCTTC
>TRBD2|many|TRBV11-2|TRBJ2-3
CASSYTSGSTDTQYF
TGTGCCAGCAGCTACACTAGCGGGAGTACAGATACGCAGTATTTT
>-|many|TRBV20-1|TRBJ2-7
CSARVDHEQYF
TGCAGTGCTAGAGTCGACCACGAGCAGTACTTC
>-|many|TRBV28|TRBJ1-5
CATLPGERNQPQHF
TGTGCCACATTACCAGGGGAGCGCAATCAGCCCCAGCATTTT
>-|many|TRBV11-2|TRBJ2-7
CASKTFAGRYEQYF
TGTGCCAGCAAGACTTTTGCGGGACGGTACGAGCAGTACTTC
>-|many|TRBV6-2/TRBV6-3|TRBJ2-7
CASSYSGDRSSYEQYF
TGTGCCAGCAGTTACTCAGGGGATCGGAGCTCCTACGAGCAGTACTTC
>-|-|TRBV3-1|TRBJ2-5
CASSQMGTDETQYF
TGTGCCAGCAGCCAGATGGGGACGGATGAGACCCAGTACTTC
>-|-|TRBV11-2|TRBJ2-2
CASSYRVLQGSVSGELFF
TGTGCCAGCAGCTATAGGGTGCTTCAGGGCTCCGTTTCGGGGGAGCTGTTTTTT
>TRBD2|many|TRBV7-3|TRBJ2-3
CASSLTGGTDTQYF
TGTGCCAGCAGCTTGACGGGAGGGACGGATACGCAGTATTTT
>TRBD1|many|TRBV28|TRBJ1-1
CASSPGQGMFRAEAFF
TGTGCCAGCAGCCCTGGACAGGGTATGTTTCGCGCGGAAGCTTTCTTT
>TRBD1|few|TRBV5-6|TRBJ2-2
CASSFPNPGTGVPGELFF
TGTGCCAGCAGCTTCCCAAACCCCGGGACAGGAGTCCCCGGGGAGCTGTTTTTT
>-|once|TRBV19|TRBJ1-5
CASSMSGVGQPQHF
TGTGCCAGTAGTATGTCAGGGGTGGGTCAGCCCCAGCATTTT
>TRBD1|many|TRBV20-1|TRBJ2-7
CSAPPRDSYEQYF
TGCAGTGCTCCGCCCCGGGACAGCTACGAGCAGTACTTC
>TRBD2|many|TRBV12-5|TRBJ2-4
CASGLSMAGGGKNIQYF
TGTGCTAGTGGTTTGTCCATGGCGGGAGGTGGCAAAAACATTCAGTACTTC